The 20 T cell receptor beta chains reported below all come from one sample, sequenced in a study of blood T cell repertoires in COVID-19 (dated by TCRdb to 2020 to 2021). Library construction relied on the immunoSEQ multiplex PCR assay. This is the immuneACCESS table as TCRdb keeps it, with only in-frame sequences that have V and J called. A part of the clones is gone; compared with another copy, unresolved V genes explain less than half, and the rest is unexplained. For this sample the table gives a few hundred thousand clones, of which over 75% were detected only once. Of the sample, 2% to 3% is held by the ten largest clones. The sequencing input was PBMCs or T cells enriched from blood (not recorded which). The receptors originated from a woman under 30 who had recovered from COVID-19.

The rearrangement uses TRBV6-1 and TRBJ2-7, with D perhaps matching TRBD2 (6 bases). CDR1 MNHNS and CDR2 SASEGT come from the germline V gene. V lost 3 bases to trimming and J lost 4 bases, with 13 bases between them. The CDR3 totals 14 residues. CDR3 coding DNA: TGTGCCAGCAGTGATCGGGGGTTGGGGTACGAGCAGTACTTC. This codes for CASSDRGLGYEQYF.

The CDR3 nucleotides are TGCGCCAGCAGCCAAGACAGGGTAAAAGAGACCCAGTACTTC. It codes for CASSQDRVKETQYF. V usage is TRBV10-1 and J usage is TRBJ2-5, with TRBD1 matching over 7 bases. The CDR3 runs to 14 residues. CDR1 and CDR2 from the germline V gene are WNHNN and SYGVQD (reference sequence). V shed 6 bases, J shed 3 bases, and the junction held 7 bases outside the gene matches.

V is TRBV13 and J is TRBJ2-5; 7 bases map to TRBD2. V was pared by 4 bases and J by 5 bases, with 7 bases of the junction left unmatched. The CDR3 covers 14 residues. Per the germline V gene, CDR1 is PRHDT and CDR2 is FYEKMQ (reference sequence). The CDR3 DNA sequence: TGTGCCAGCAGCTCCCGGGACGGGGGGGAGACCCAGTACTTC. Residues: CASSSRDGGETQYF.

This clone was observed a few times. The CDR3 DNA sequence: TGCGCCAGCAGCCAAGAATCAGACTATGGCTACACCTTC. This gives the protein CASSQESDYGYTF. This sequence joins TRBV4-1 and TRBJ1-2; D remains ambiguous. CDR1 is MGHRA, CDR2 YSYEKL, per germline. Trimming left V 0 bases short and J 3 bases short, with 5 bases between. CDR3 length equals 13 residues.

This chain uses TRBV27 with TRBJ2-7, with TRBD1 as a possible D gene (5 bases). With 5 bases removed from V and 5 bases from J, the gap between germline ends came to 13 bases. The CDR3 contains 13 residues. Germline V lookup: CDR1 MNHEY, CDR2 SMNVEV (reference sequence). DNA for the CDR3: TGTGCCAGCAGTCCGATACTGGGGCACGAGCAGTACTTC. Protein product: CASSPILGHEQYF.

The chain employs TRBV6-6 and TRBJ1-5, with D possibly being TRBD1 (5 bases). The CDR3 length is 16 residues. V lost 0 bases to trimming and J lost 6 bases, with 15 bases between them. CDR1 and CDR2 (germline): MNHNY, SVGAGI (reference sequence). CDR3 sequence reads: CASSYSTGGGTQPQHF. DNA of the CDR3: TGTGCCAGCAGTTACTCGACGGGGGGAGGGACTCAGCCCCAGCATTTT.

The chain links TRBV27 to TRBJ2-7, with 9 bases matching TRBD1. The trim removed 5 bases at V and 5 bases at J, leaving 13 bases unmatched. The germline V gene has CDR1 MNHEY and CDR2 SMNVEV (reference sequence). The CDR3 is 16 amino acids. The CDR3 spells CASSHSRDRDFHEQYF. CDR3 DNA sequence: TGTGCCAGCAGTCACTCCCGGGACAGGGATTTCCACGAGCAGTACTTC.

The J gene is TRBJ1-1, the V gene TRBV5-1; 7 nucleotides line up with TRBD1. The CDR3 contains 14 residues. CDR1 SGHRS and CDR2 YFSETQ come from the germline V gene. With V trimmed by 5 bases and J by 1 base, 5 bases remained unmatched. As DNA, the CDR3 is TGCGCCAGCAGTCCACAGGGGCCGAACACTGAAGCTTTCTTT. It encodes CASSPQGPNTEAFF.

The chain is built from TRBV19 and TRBJ2-2, with D hard to call. The CDR3 has 13 amino acids. V lost 7 bases and J 1 base, leaving 7 bases between the germline ends. The germline V gene has CDR1 LNHDA and CDR2 SQIVND (reference sequence). Written as DNA, the CDR3 is TGTGCCAGTAATACGGTGAACACCGGGGAGCTGTTTTTT. Its translation: CASNTVNTGELFF.

V and J are TRBV9 and TRBJ1-1; D remains ambiguous. The V gene's germline CDR1 is SGDLS and CDR2 YYNGEE. The CDR3 contains 14 residues. V lost 0 bases to trimming and J lost 1 base, with 7 bases between them. The CDR3 DNA is TGTGCCAGCAGCGTAGATACAGCGAACACTGAAGCTTTCTTT. Amino acid sequence: CASSVDTANTEAFF.

The sample holds one count of this clone. The rearrangement joins TRBV5-4 to TRBJ2-5; 8 positions agree with TRBD2. Germline V gene lookup returns CDR1 SGHNT and CDR2 YYREEE (reference sequence). Trimming cost V 0 bases and J 5 bases; bases outside gene matches: 9. The CDR3 length is 16 residues. CDR3 residues: CASSLGPAGGVETQYF. DNA of the CDR3: TGTGCCAGCAGCTTGGGTCCGGCGGGGGGCGTTGAGACCCAGTACTTC. The whole variable domain, remainder taken from reference TRBV5-4 and TRBJ2-5, is ETGVTQSPTHLIKTRGQQVTLRCSSQSGHNTVSWYQQALGQGPQFIFQYYREEENGRGNFPPRFSGLQFPNYSSELNVNALELDDSALYLCASSLGPAGGVETQYFGPGTRLLVL.

The chain carries TRBV28 and TRBJ1-6; D is unresolved. The germline V gene has CDR1 MDHEN and CDR2 SYDVKM. Trimming left V 4 bases short and J 7 bases short, with 5 bases between. The CDR3 consists of 12 residues. The CDR3 loop is CASSSPNSPLHF. As DNA, the CDR3 is TGTGCCAGCAGTTCCCCAAATTCACCCCTCCACTTT.

The V and J genes are TRBV5-1 and TRBJ2-3; TRBD2 aligns across 10 bases. From germline, CDR1 is SGHRS and CDR2 YFSETQ. The ends lost 4 bases at V and 3 bases at J; junction bases unmatched: 8. The CDR3 spans 16 residues. The CDR3 region is CASSPGTSAFTDTQYF. The CDR3 DNA reads as TGCGCCAGCAGCCCCGGGACTAGCGCTTTTACAGATACGCAGTATTTT.

The chain uses TRBV3-1 (or the pseudogene TRBV3-2) and TRBJ1-3; D remains ambiguous. Per germline, CDR1 LGHDT and CDR2 YNNKEL (reference sequence). The CDR3 extends over 12 amino acids. Deletions cut 2 bases from V and 6 bases from J, with 5 bases between. The CDR3 loop is CASSQQKNTIYF. The CDR3, as DNA: TGTGCCAGCAGCCAACAAAAAAACACCATATATTTT.

This clone was counted between two and nine times. The J gene is TRBJ2-5, the V gene TRBV4-1, with a weak D call TRBD2 (5 bases). V was cut by 1 base and J by 5 bases, with 14 bases left in between. Germline lookup yields CDR1 MGHRA and CDR2 YSYEKL. This CDR3 contains 15 residues. CDR3 DNA sequence: TGCGCCAGCAGCCAAGTTTTGGAGGAAGGGGAGACCCAGTACTTC. It specifies CASSQVLEEGETQYF.

The rearrangement links TRBV11-2 to TRBJ2-1; no reliable D call. With 5 bases removed from V and 1 base from J, the gap between germline ends came to 12 bases. CDR1 SGHAT and CDR2 FQNNGV come from the germline V gene. The CDR3 has 15 amino acids. The CDR3 bases are TGTGCCAGCAGCCCTCGAAGTGAGTCCTACAATGAGCAGTTCTTC. Its translation is CASSPRSESYNEQFF.

The chain joins TRBV5-1 to TRBJ1-2; tentatively, D is TRBD1 (5 bases). Germline CDR1 reads SGHRS; CDR2 reads YFSETQ. The length of the CDR3 is 14 residues. V shed 2 bases and J shed 8 bases, with 16 bases lying between them. For the CDR3, the DNA is TGCGCCAGCAGCTTTATCGAGCAGGGTGAAGGCTACACCTTC. Translation gives CASSFIEQGEGYTF.

J is TRBJ1-5 and V is TRBV28; D possibly corresponds to TRBD1 (5 bases). V lost 5 bases, J lost 5 bases, and 10 bases lay in between. The CDR3 length is 13 residues. Per germline, CDR1 MDHEN and CDR2 SYDVKM. Here the CDR3 reads CASSGRAYQPQHF. CDR3 bases: TGTGCCAGCAGTGGCAGGGCATATCAGCCCCAGCATTTT. Based on the CDR3 plus reference TRBV28 and TRBJ1-5, the full variable domain is DVKVTQSSRYLVKRTGEKVFLECVQDMDHENMFWYRQDPGLGLRLIYFSYDVKMKEKGDIPEGYSVSREKKERFSLILESASTNQTSMYLCASSGRAYQPQHFGDGTRLSIL.

This chain connects TRBV5-6 to TRBJ2-5, with a tentative D call TRBD1 (5 bases). The CDR3 loop spans 16 amino acids. Deletions cut 0 bases from V and 1 base from J, with 13 bases between. Looked up from germline, CDR1 is SGHDT and CDR2 is YYEEEE. CDR3 sequence reads: CASSLVVWQGQETQYF. The CDR3 DNA reads TGTGCCAGCAGCTTGGTCGTGTGGCAGGGCCAAGAGACCCAGTACTTC. Combining the CDR3 with reference TRBV5-6 and TRBJ2-5 gives the whole variable domain DAGVTQSPTHLIKTRGQQVTLRCSPKSGHDTVSWYQQALGQGPQFIFQYYEEEERQRGNFPDRFSGHQFPNYSSELNVNALLLGDSALYLCASSLVVWQGQETQYFGPGTRLLVL.

The rearrangement uses TRBV9 and TRBJ2-7; 11 positions agree with TRBD2. This CDR3 region has 16 residues. Per the germline V gene, CDR1 is SGDLS and CDR2 is YYNGEE. Germline trimming cut 0 bases from V and 5 bases from J; bases unmatched to any gene: 7. The CDR3 DNA is TGTGCCAGCAGCGTAGGAGTGACTAGCGGGGACAACGAGCAGTACTTC. Translation: CASSVGVTSGDNEQYF.